What follows is one T cell receptor (beta chain) and its context. The data derive from a study of shared clonotypes between healthy human individuals. Clones were read by immunoSEQ multiplex PCR, and TCRdb kept only the in-frame ones, dropping some. The profile shows over 2 million clones, about 94% of them singletons. Cells designated naive CD8 were CD45RO-negative and were positively selected for CCR7, with terminally differentiated effector memory CD45RA+ cells excluded. The sequenced sample consisted of naive CD8+ T cells sorted from blood. The origin of this receptor is a man younger than 35 in good health.

The CDR3: CAISETSETTGELFF. The CDR3 nucleotides are TGTGCCATCAGTGAGACCAGCGAAACCACCGGGGAGCTGTTTTTT. The chain recombines TRBV10-3 with TRBJ2-2; D is undetermined. V lost 2 bases, J lost 4 bases, and 11 bases lay in between. Germline CDR1 ENHRY, CDR2 SYGVKD. This CDR3 region has 15 residues.